This T cell receptor beta chain appears in the sequencing data of a study of blood T cell repertoires in COVID-19. This CDR3 comprises 19 residues. V gave up 1 base and J gave up 3 bases; unmatched junction bases: 14. CDR1 MGHRA and CDR2 YSYEKL come from the germline V gene. Profiling relied on immunoSEQ multiplex PCR, and the TCRdb table lists in-frame clones only, not all of them. The sample holds some 150,000 clones; 70% to 85% are singletons and the top ten take approximately 14%. Sequenced: PBMCs or T cells enriched from blood (not recorded which). The clonotype comes from a man aged 45-65 years who had recovered from COVID-19. The chain employs TRBV4-1 and TRBJ2-1; the match to TRBD1 covers 8 bases. The chain's CDR3 is CASSQVSLGTGGYYNEQFF. Here the CDR3 DNA reads TGCGCCAGCAGCCAAGTCAGCCTGGGGACAGGCGGATACTACAATGAGCAGTTCTTC.